These T cell receptor beta chains were read from a single sample in a study of cytomegalovirus exposure and HLA in healthy donors. The repertoire was sequenced with immunoSEQ multiplex PCR; TCRdb's copy has only in-frame clones and lacks some. Among fewer than 200,000 clones listed, 85% were seen once. Sequenced input: PBMCs. The receptors were sampled from a man younger than 30 in good health and CMV-seropositive. CDR3s include the opening cysteine and the closing phenylalanine or tryptophan. The D gene is left open where the match is weak. Not every row has a clone size; where given, it reads once, few, many or a size class.

DNA: TGTGCCAGCAGTGGATCGGGACAGGGTAAGTACTATGGCTACACCTTC
CDR3: CASSGSGQGKYYGYTF
size: few
J: TRBJ1-2
length: 16
V: TRBV25-1
D: TRBD1

DNA: TGCGCCAGCAGCTCGACAGGGGCCGGGGGTGAAAAACTGTTTTTT
CDR3: CASSSTGAGGEKLFF
size: NA
J: TRBJ1-4
length: 15
V: TRBV5-1
D: TRBD1

DNA: TGTGCCAGCAGTGAAAGCCAACGGCAGCCCCAGCATTTT
CDR3: CASSESQRQPQHF
size: NA
J: TRBJ1-5
length: 13
V: TRBV2
D: NA

DNA: TGTGCCAGCTCATCGGAGGGGAACACTGAAGCTTTCTTT
CDR3: CASSSEGNTEAFF
size: NA
J: TRBJ1-1
length: 13
V: TRBV18
D: NA

DNA: TGTGCCAGCTCACCACCGTCAGGGAACCACGAGCAGTACTTC
CDR3: CASSPPSGNHEQYF
size: NA
J: TRBJ2-7
length: 14
V: TRBV18
D: NA

DNA: TGTGCCAGCAGCCCGCTTAGGGACAGAAATCTTTATGGCTACACCTTC
CDR3: CASSPLRDRNLYGYTF
size: NA
J: TRBJ1-2
length: 16
V: TRBV14
D: TRBD1

DNA: TGCGCCAGCAGCCTAGGGACTGGTAGGGATGAGCAGTTCTTC
CDR3: CASSLGTGRDEQFF
size: NA
J: TRBJ2-1
length: 14
V: TRBV4-1
D: NA

DNA: TGTGCCAGCAGCTCCCCGAGCAGAGGGAGTGAAAAACTGTTTTTT
CDR3: CASSSPSRGSEKLFF
size: NA
J: TRBJ1-4
length: 15
V: TRBV7-8
D: NA

DNA: TGTGCCAGCAGTCGACAGACTAGCAATCAGCCCCAGCATTTT
CDR3: CASSRQTSNQPQHF
size: NA
J: TRBJ1-5
length: 14
V: TRBV28
D: NA

DNA: TGTGCCAGCAGCTTGATTGAGTATGGGCAGTTCTTC
CDR3: CASSLIEYGQFF
size: NA
J: TRBJ2-1
length: 12
V: TRBV5-8
D: NA

DNA: TGTGCCAGCAGTGATACAGGGAGTCTACAAGAGACCCAGTACTTC
CDR3: CASSDTGSLQETQYF
size: NA
J: TRBJ2-5
length: 15
V: TRBV28
D: NA

DNA: TGCGCCAGCACAGGTGAATCAGATACGCAGTATTTT
CDR3: CASTGESDTQYF
size: NA
J: TRBJ2-3
length: 12
V: TRBV5-1
D: NA

DNA: TGTGCCAGCAGCTTTCACAGCGGGAGGCCTCTGGGGCAGTTCTTC
CDR3: CASSFHSGRPLGQFF
size: NA
J: TRBJ2-1
length: 15
V: TRBV11-2
D: TRBD2

DNA: TGCGCCAGCAGCTCAAGCACAGATACGCAGTATTTT
CDR3: CASSSSTDTQYF
size: once
J: TRBJ2-3
length: 12
V: TRBV5-1
D: NA

DNA: TGTGCCAGCAGCTTACTTGCGGGGGCCTACAATGAGCAGTTCTTC
CDR3: CASSLLAGAYNEQFF
size: NA
J: TRBJ2-1
length: 15
V: TRBV11-3
D: TRBD2

DNA: TGTGCCAGCGGACCCAGGGGAAACTATGGCTACACCTTC
CDR3: CASGPRGNYGYTF
size: NA
J: TRBJ1-2
length: 13
V: TRBV27
D: NA

DNA: TGCGCCAGCAGCCAAAATACGGGAGGACAGGGCAACTATGGCTACACCTTC
CDR3: CASSQNTGGQGNYGYTF
size: once
J: TRBJ1-2
length: 17
V: TRBV4-1
D: TRBD1

DNA: TGTGCCAGCAAAGGACTAGCGGATCAAGAGACCCAGTACTTC
CDR3: CASKGLADQETQYF
size: NA
J: TRBJ2-5
length: 14
V: TRBV27
D: TRBD2

DNA: TGTGCCAGCAGCTTCCCAAGCGGAGGGAACACTGAAGCTTTCTTT
CDR3: CASSFPSGGNTEAFF
size: NA
J: TRBJ1-1
length: 15
V: TRBV7-9
D: NA

DNA: TGTGCCACCAGCAGAGAAGTGACGGGGATGGGCTACACCTTC
CDR3: CATSREVTGMGYTF
size: NA
J: TRBJ1-2
length: 14
V: TRBV15
D: NA

DNA: TGTGCCACCAGCAGAAGGACTAGCGGGAGGTTCCAAGAGACCCAGTACTTC
CDR3: CATSRRTSGRFQETQYF
size: many
J: TRBJ2-5
length: 17
V: TRBV15
D: TRBD2

DNA: TGTGCCAGCAGCTTAGACAGGGGAAGGGTGAACACTGAAGCTTTCTTT
CDR3: CASSLDRGRVNTEAFF
size: NA
J: TRBJ1-1
length: 16
V: TRBV5-6
D: TRBD1

DNA: TGTGCCTGGAGTGGAGGGATACCCTACGAGCAGTACTTC
CDR3: CAWSGGIPYEQYF
size: NA
J: TRBJ2-7
length: 13
V: TRBV30
D: NA

DNA: TGTGCCAGCAGCTTGGGGCGAATCTACGAGCAGTACTTC
CDR3: CASSLGRIYEQYF
size: NA
J: TRBJ2-7
length: 13
V: TRBV11-3
D: NA

DNA: TGCGCCAGCAGCTTGGGAGCCCCGGGGGATCAGCCCCAGCATTTT
CDR3: CASSLGAPGDQPQHF
size: NA
J: TRBJ1-5
length: 15
V: TRBV5-1
D: NA

DNA: TGTGCCAGCTCAGAAGGAAGGGGAAGAGAGTACGAGCAGTACTTC
CDR3: CASSEGRGREYEQYF
size: NA
J: TRBJ2-7
length: 15
V: TRBV6-1
D: NA

DNA: TGTGCCAGCAGCTTAGTGAACCAGGGGGCGGCGAACTATGGCTACACCTTC
CDR3: CASSLVNQGAANYGYTF
size: NA
J: TRBJ1-2
length: 17
V: TRBV7-9
D: TRBD1

DNA: TGTGCCAGCAGCTTGGGTCCGGGCAGGGGGACCCAAGAGACCCAGTACTTC
CDR3: CASSLGPGRGTQETQYF
size: NA
J: TRBJ2-5
length: 17
V: TRBV5-4
D: TRBD1

DNA: TGTGCCAGCAAATTCGACGGAGGGAACACTGAAGCTTTCTTT
CDR3: CASKFDGGNTEAFF
size: NA
J: TRBJ1-1
length: 14
V: TRBV27
D: NA

DNA: TGCGCCAGCAGCTTCGACAGGGCCGAAAAACTGTTTTTT
CDR3: CASSFDRAEKLFF
size: NA
J: TRBJ1-4
length: 13
V: TRBV5-1
D: TRBD1

DNA: TGCGCCAGCAGAACAGGGGGCGAGAGTCATGGAAAGCAGTACTTC
CDR3: CASRTGGESHGKQYF
size: NA
J: TRBJ2-7
length: 15
V: TRBV10-2
D: TRBD1

DNA: TGTGCCAGCAGCTTTTTAACCCGACTAGCCCTCTACAATGAGCAGTTCTTC
CDR3: CASSFLTRLALYNEQFF
size: NA
J: TRBJ2-1
length: 17
V: TRBV7-6
D: TRBD2

DNA: TGTGCCAGCAGTTTGGGCCGAAATCAGCCCCAGCATTTT
CDR3: CASSLGRNQPQHF
size: NA
J: TRBJ1-5
length: 13
V: TRBV27
D: NA

DNA: TGCGCCAGCAGCTCGAGACAGGCAACTAATGAAAAACTGTTTTTT
CDR3: CASSSRQATNEKLFF
size: NA
J: TRBJ1-4
length: 15
V: TRBV5-1
D: NA

DNA: TGCGCCAGCAGCTTATTCGGGACAGGGGGCTATGGCACAGATACGCAGTATTTT
CDR3: CASSLFGTGGYGTDTQYF
size: NA
J: TRBJ2-3
length: 18
V: TRBV5-1
D: TRBD1

DNA: TGTGCCAGCAGTCCGGGACAGGGCCGCAATCAGCCCCAGCATTTT
CDR3: CASSPGQGRNQPQHF
size: NA
J: TRBJ1-5
length: 15
V: TRBV25-1
D: TRBD1

DNA: TGCGCCAGCAGCCAACCTACAGGGGTGGATGGCTACACCTTC
CDR3: CASSQPTGVDGYTF
size: NA
J: TRBJ1-2
length: 14
V: TRBV4-1
D: TRBD1

DNA: TGCAGCGTTTCTTTTCCTACGGGAGCGGGAACCGGGGAGCTGTTTTTT
CDR3: CSVSFPTGAGTGELFF
size: once
J: TRBJ2-2
length: 16
V: TRBV29-1
D: TRBD2

DNA: TGTGCCAGCAGTGAAACCACAGAGAACACTGAAGCTTTCTTT
CDR3: CASSETTENTEAFF
size: NA
J: TRBJ1-1
length: 14
V: TRBV6-1
D: NA